The rows below give T cell receptor beta chains drawn from one sample of a study of cytomegalovirus exposure and HLA in healthy donors. The assay was immunoSEQ multiplex PCR, and TCRdb's table has in-frame clones only and misses some. The sample yields 55,000 to 75,000 clones, about 95% seen once. The sequenced sample was PBMCs. These receptors were collected from a woman aged 18-30 years in good health and CMV-seronegative. CDR3s leave out the opening cysteine and the closing phenylalanine or tryptophan. Only some rows state a clone size, as once, few, many or a class for expanded clones.

clone size	J gene	V gene	CDR3 protein
.	TRBJ1-4	TRBV28	ASSLRGTNEKLF
.	TRBJ2-1	TRBV6-1	ASRRDRVRDEQF
few	TRBJ2-7	TRBV25-1	ASTPVAGQSSYEQY
.	TRBJ2-3	TRBV7-6	ASSPGLGGGPDTQY
.	TRBJ2-5	TRBV18	ASSPRGGGRWEETQY
once	TRBJ1-1	TRBV5-1	ASSGGPLGAF
.	TRBJ2-5	TRBV7-9	ASSLPYQETQY
.	TRBJ2-7	TRBV9	ASSVGAGWDEQY
.	TRBJ2-2	TRBV5-5	ASSLAVWDTNTGELF
.	TRBJ2-3	TRBV28	ASSLGGRGTDTQY
.	TRBJ2-5	TRBV7-8	ASSPERIPRKETQY
.	TRBJ2-1	TRBV4-1	ASSHPWTGLAGGSYNEQF
.	TRBJ2-1	TRBV5-5	ASSPGTPRSSYNEQF
.	TRBJ1-1	TRBV11-1	ASSLLGGTEAF
.	TRBJ2-7	TRBV4-1	ASSLGLDAEYEQY
.	TRBJ2-7	TRBV6-5	ASALGRSYEQY
.	TRBJ2-7	TRBV2	ASSRDPSLAGGPGYEQY
once	TRBJ2-3	TRBV10-2	ASSGGGDTQY
.	TRBJ1-1	TRBV27	ASSWDRGYTEAF
.	TRBJ2-7	TRBV27	ASTAPSQGAYEQY
.	TRBJ2-7	TRBV5-5	ASSSGEGMVDEQY
.	TRBJ2-5	TRBV4-3	ASSPHASQETQY
once	TRBJ1-1	TRBV27	ASSSTGGSTEAF
.	TRBJ2-3	TRBV6-5	ASSGSTTDTQY
.	TRBJ2-4	TRBV28	ASSFGWGLAKNIQY